This passage covers 20 T cell receptor beta chains from one sample sequenced in a study of blood T cell repertoires in COVID-19. Only in-frame clones appear in the TCRdb table, and some are missing; sequencing was by immunoSEQ multiplex PCR. The sample includes 150,000 or so clones, about 75% seen only once; the top ten take over 2.5%. Sample: PBMCs or T cells enriched from blood (not recorded which). The receptors were sampled from a woman aged 45-65 years who had recovered from COVID-19.

The chain uses TRBV19 and TRBJ1-3; TRBD1 agrees at 7 bases. The CDR3 has 15 amino acids. Germline values: CDR1 LNHDA, CDR2 SQIVND (reference sequence). V lost 5 bases, J lost 0 bases, and 4 bases stayed unmatched. CDR3 in DNA: TGTGCCAGTAGTGCCGACAGGGTCTCTGGAAACACCATATATTTT. Translation: CASSADRVSGNTIYF. Using reference TRBV19 and TRBJ1-3 for the parts outside the CDR3, the full variable domain is DGGITQSPKYLFRKEGQNVTLSCEQNLNHDAMYWYRQDPGQGLRLIYYSQIVNDFQKGDIAEGYSVSREKKESFPLTVTSAQKNPTAFYLCASSADRVSGNTIYFGEGSWLTVV.

J is TRBJ1-1 and V is TRBV29-1, with D tentatively TRBD1 (6 bases). The V and J ends lost 6 bases and 0 bases respectively, with 17 bases between them. The CDR3 consists of 15 residues. Germline V gene data show CDR1 as SQVTM and CDR2 as ANQGSEA. The CDR3 reads CSVSAGANMNTEAFF. CDR3 DNA sequence: TGCAGCGTAAGCGCAGGGGCGAACATGAACACTGAAGCTTTCTTT.

The sample holds a few counts of this clone. This chain joins TRBV5-1 and TRBJ1-3; 9 bases are shared with TRBD1. This CDR3 contains 16 residues. V was pared by 3 bases and J by 4 bases, with 8 bases of the junction left unmatched. Germline assignment: CDR1 SGHRS and CDR2 YFSETQ. The CDR3 region is CASSWTGATGGNTIYF. The DNA of the CDR3 is TGCGCCAGCAGCTGGACAGGGGCAACGGGAGGAAACACCATATATTTT.

CDR3 nucleotide sequence: TGCGCCAGCAGTGAAGGACAGGGACCGAACACTGAAGCTTTCTTT. Translating it yields CASSEGQGPNTEAFF. The chain uses TRBV10-1 and TRBJ1-1; 8 nucleotides match TRBD1. The germline CDR1 and CDR2 sequences are WNHNN and SYGVQD (reference sequence). Trimming at V came to 3 bases and at J to 1 base, leaving 4 bases not matched to a gene. The CDR3 sequence is 15 residues long.

The rearrangement joins TRBV5-1 to TRBJ2-2, with 11 nucleotides matching TRBD1. The CDR3 runs to 14 residues. CDR1 and CDR2 (germline): SGHRS, YFSETQ. Germline trimming cut 4 bases from V and 6 bases from J; bases unmatched to any gene: 2. CDR3 in DNA: TGCGCCAGCAGCCCGGGACAGGGGGCCGGGGAGCTGTTTTTT. Translation gives CASSPGQGAGELFF.

The chain links TRBV3-1 (or the pseudogene TRBV3-2) to TRBJ2-1, with 8 bases matching TRBD2. Germline CDR1 LGHDT, CDR2 YNNKEL (reference sequence). V was clipped by 1 base and J by 2 bases; unmatched bases: 10. The CDR3 runs 18 residues. The CDR3 DNA is TGTGCCAGCAGCCAAGGGGCCCGGGGGGGCTTTACCTACAATGAGCAGTTCTTC. It codes for CASSQGARGGFTYNEQFF.

The chain recombines TRBV12-3 or TRBV12-4 with TRBJ2-7; the D gene is possibly TRBD2 (5 bases). The CDR3 spans 13 residues. Trimming pared 6 bases from V and 4 bases from J, leaving 13 bases between. The CDR3 loop reads CASSPPGLYEQYF. DNA of the CDR3: TGTGCCAGCAGCCCTCCGGGGTTGTACGAGCAGTACTTC.

The rearrangement joins TRBV28 to TRBJ2-5; 9 bases are shared with TRBD2. V gave up 6 bases and J gave up 4 bases; unmatched junction bases: 6. The CDR3 consists of 14 residues. The germline gives CDR1 MDHEN, CDR2 SYDVKM. CDR3 coding DNA: TGTGCCAGCAGACCCCGCGGGGGGGGAGAGACCCAGTACTTC. This codes for CASRPRGGGETQYF.

The chain joins TRBV7-9 to TRBJ1-2; possible D gene TRBD1, 5 bases. The CDR3 is 13 residues long. CDR1 is SEHNR, CDR2 FQNEAQ, per germline (reference sequence). With 4 bases removed from V and 6 bases from J, the gap between germline ends came to 12 bases. The DNA for the CDR3 is TGTGCCAGCAGCTCCGCCGCGGGGGATGGCTACACCTTC. Protein: CASSSAAGDGYTF.

A few counts support this clone. The J gene is TRBJ1-6, the V gene TRBV7-9; the D is unclear. The V end lost 5 bases, the J end lost 6 bases, and 11 bases lay between the germline ends. This CDR3 contains 14 residues. Germline CDR1 is SEHNR and CDR2 is FQNEAQ (reference sequence). Here the CDR3 reads CASSQNGFNSPLHF. The CDR3 bases are TGTGCCAGCAGCCAAAACGGGTTTAATTCACCCCTCCACTTT.

The genes are TRBV5-1 and TRBJ2-7; 8 positions match TRBD2. The V segment lost 0 bases and the J segment 3 bases; nucleotides outside the gene matches: 14. CDR3 length: 18 amino acids. Germline CDR1 reads SGHRS; CDR2 reads YFSETQ. CDR3 loop: CASSLAKTGGPTLYEQYF. CDR3 DNA sequence: TGCGCCAGCAGCTTGGCCAAAACGGGAGGGCCTACACTCTACGAGCAGTACTTC.

On this clone itself: The junction departs from the called germline gene at one end, perhaps through a read error. The chain employs TRBV13 and TRBJ1-1, with 7 bases aligning to TRBD1. The CDR3 runs 18 residues. Germline CDR1 reads PRHDT; CDR2 reads FYEKMQ (reference sequence). CDR3 sequence (DNA): TGTGCCAGCACCTTAAAAGGGAACTACAGGGGAAAGAACACTGAAGCTTTCTTT. Protein product: CASTLKGNYRGKNTEAFF.

The V call is TRBV12-3 or TRBV12-4, the J call TRBJ1-1; D is ambiguous. The CDR3 spans 13 residues. The germline V and J ends were trimmed by 3 bases and 8 bases, with 13 bases remaining between them. The CDR3 nucleotides read TGTGCCAGCAGTTTGTCTACGTCTAACGAAGCTTTCTTT. It specifies CASSLSTSNEAFF.

The chain joins TRBV19 to TRBJ2-3; a weak D match, TRBD1 (5 bases). The V and J ends lost 1 base and 0 bases respectively, with 11 bases between them. Germline CDR1 reads LNHDA; CDR2 reads SQIVND (reference sequence). CDR3 length equals 16 residues. CDR3 protein: CASSIVGARSTDTQYF. In nucleotides, the CDR3 is TGTGCCAGTAGTATAGTAGGGGCTCGGAGCACAGATACGCAGTATTTT.

The V gene is TRBV6-5, the J gene TRBJ2-3, with 10 nucleotides matching TRBD2. V lost 8 bases and J lost 1; bases outside the gene matches: 3. Looked up from germline, CDR1 is MNHEY and CDR2 is SVGAGI. The CDR3 has 14 amino acids. The CDR3 DNA reads TGTGCCAGCTCCGGGACTAGCGGCACAGATACGCAGTATTTT. Its translation is CASSGTSGTDTQYF.

The chain uses TRBV30 and TRBJ1-1, with D perhaps TRBD1 (5 bases). The CDR3 runs 13 residues. The V gene's germline CDR1 is GTSNPN and CDR2 SVGIG (reference sequence). V was cut by 5 bases and J by 3 bases, with 13 bases left in between. CDR3 coding DNA: TGTGCCTGGGGAAAGGGGAAGGACACTGAAGCTTTCTTT. This translates into CAWGKGKDTEAFF.

The chain employs TRBV5-1 and TRBJ2-7, with a weak D call TRBD2 (6 bases). The germline V gene has CDR1 SGHRS and CDR2 YFSETQ. The V gene lost 0 bases and the J gene lost 4 bases, with 11 bases spanning the gap. CDR3 length: 14 residues. The CDR3 DNA is TGCGCCAGCAGCTTGGAGGGAGGAGTATACGAGCAGTACTTC. It encodes CASSLEGGVYEQYF.

V usage is TRBV5-1 and J usage is TRBJ1-2; D is unresolved. CDR1 is SGHRS and CDR2 is YFSETQ in the germline V gene. The germline V and J ends were trimmed by 1 base and 5 bases, with 15 bases remaining between them. CDR3 size: 15 residues. CDR3: CASSLISSPEYGYTF. CDR3 in DNA: TGCGCCAGCAGCTTGATTTCGAGCCCGGAGTATGGCTACACCTTC.

The chain links TRBV28 to TRBJ1-2; the D gene is possibly TRBD1 (6 bases). V was clipped by 7 bases and J by 3 bases, with 12 bases between them. Germline V lookup: CDR1 MDHEN, CDR2 SYDVKM. The CDR3 is 13 amino acids. The CDR3 spells CASIQGDYYGYTF. The CDR3 DNA is TGTGCCAGCATACAGGGAGACTACTATGGCTACACCTTC.

V usage is TRBV27 and J usage is TRBJ1-5; 8 bases line up with TRBD1. Trimming took 2 bases from V and 4 from J; bases not matched to a gene: 10. CDR1 and CDR2 from the germline V gene are MNHEY and SMNVEV (reference sequence). The CDR3 runs 17 residues. The CDR3 sequence: CASSLRGTGWGNQPQHF. The CDR3 nucleotides are TGTGCCAGCAGTTTACGCGGGACAGGTTGGGGGAATCAGCCCCAGCATTTT.